Listed here are 3 T cell receptor beta chains from one sample, sequenced in a study of blood T cell repertoires in COVID-19. The table came from immunoSEQ multiplex PCR; TCRdb's copy has only in-frame clones and leaves some out. This repertoire shows a few hundred thousand clones, 75% to 85% found once; its top ten account for approximately 7.6%. Sequenced material: peripheral blood. Receptors originate from a woman aged 80 or over with COVID-19, enrolled during active disease.

The V and J genes are TRBV18 and TRBJ2-7, with no clear D. CDR3 size: 14 residues. V was shortened by 6 bases and J by 0 bases, with 12 bases between the two germline ends. CDR1 is KGHSH and CDR2 is LQKENI in the germline V gene. DNA for the CDR3: TGTGCCAGCTCCGAGACTCTTAGCTCCTACGAGCAGTACTTC. Translating gives CASSETLSSYEQYF.

In this sample, this clone turned up a few times. This chain connects TRBV5-6 to TRBJ1-5; D is unresolved. Trimming pared 6 bases from V and 7 bases from J, leaving 14 bases between. The CDR3 is 13 amino acids. The germline gives CDR1 SGHDT, CDR2 YYEEEE. The CDR3 region has the DNA TGTGCCAGCAAAACACCACCAGGCCAGCCCCAGCATTTT. It encodes CASKTPPGQPQHF.

This chain joins TRBV24-1 and TRBJ2-3, with D unresolved. CDR3 length equals 13 residues. Germline V gives CDR1 KGHDR, CDR2 SFDVKD. V lost 5 bases and J lost 1, with 6 bases in between. CDR3 DNA sequence: TGTGCCACCAGTGGCCCAGGCACAGATACGCAGTATTTT. The encoded protein is CATSGPGTDTQYF.